One and the same sample provided the 30 T cell receptor beta chains below, sequenced in a study of blood T cell repertoires in COVID-19. Clones were read by immunoSEQ multiplex PCR, and TCRdb kept only the in-frame ones, dropping some. In the table there are around 100,000 clones, 75% to 95% of which are singletons. Sequencing was carried out using peripheral blood. The receptors derive from a man aged 45-65 years with acute or convalescent COVID-19.

V and J are TRBV19 and TRBJ2-3; D call uncertain. V lost 4 bases and J 7 bases, leaving 15 bases between the germline ends. CDR3 length: 14 residues. Germline V gene lookup returns CDR1 LNHDA and CDR2 SQIVND (reference sequence). CDR3 sequence reads: CASSTRSDRNTQYF. DNA of the CDR3: TGTGCCAGTAGTACCCGCTCCGATAGAAATACGCAGTATTTT.

This clone was detected a few times. The genes are TRBV6-6 and TRBJ2-1, with TRBD2 matching over 14 bases. CDR1 is MNHNY and CDR2 is SVGAGI in the germline V gene (reference sequence). The CDR3 totals 15 residues. Trimming removed 6 bases from V and 7 bases from J; junction bases left unmatched: 5. For the CDR3, the DNA is TGTGCCAGCAGAATGGGGACTAGCGGGAGTAATGAGCAGTTCTTC. This sequence encodes CASRMGTSGSNEQFF.

The gene calls are TRBV21-1 and TRBJ1-2. TRBV21-1 is a pseudogene locus. The CDR3 totals 16 residues. The chain's CDR3 is CASSNPPRVGPYGYTF. Written as DNA, the CDR3 is TGTGCCAGCAGCAATCCCCCGCGGGTTGGCCCCTATGGCTACACCTTC.

V gene TRBV4-1 combines with J gene TRBJ2-7, with D hard to call. CDR1 and CDR2 (germline): MGHRA, YSYEKL. This CDR3 spans 14 amino acids. Trimming removed 4 bases at V and 0 bases at J, with 10 bases between. The CDR3: CASSLAASSYEQYF. DNA for the CDR3: TGCGCCAGCAGCCTAGCTGCGAGCTCCTACGAGCAGTACTTC.

The CDR3 DNA is TGTGCCAGCAGCCCCTCCCGACTTAATTCACCCCTCCACTTT. Its protein is CASSPSRLNSPLHF. The chain recombines TRBV14 with TRBJ1-6, with D unclear. CDR1 is SGHDN, CDR2 FVKESK, per germline. Trimming removed 4 bases from V and 6 bases from J, with 10 bases in between. The CDR3 loop spans 14 amino acids.

This chain uses TRBV9 with TRBJ2-7, with D possibly TRBD2 on 5 matching bases. Germline loops: CDR1 SGDLS, CDR2 YYNGEE. The CDR3 loop spans 14 amino acids. V lost 0 bases and J 2 bases, leaving 9 bases between the germline ends. Here the CDR3 reads CASSVDGNTYEQYF. The DNA for the CDR3 is TGTGCCAGCAGCGTAGACGGGAATACCTACGAGCAGTACTTC.

Here the CDR3 reads CASSYRLAAIYEQYF. The CDR3, as DNA: TGTGCCAGCAGTTACCGACTAGCGGCTATCTACGAGCAGTACTTC. The chain couples TRBV6-5 to TRBJ2-7, with TRBD2 identical over 9 bases. Per the germline V gene, CDR1 is MNHEY and CDR2 is SVGAGI. J lost 3 bases, V lost 2 bases, and 5 bases had no gene match. The CDR3 spans 15 residues.

This rearrangement joins TRBV2 to TRBJ2-5, with D unresolved. CDR3 size: 13 residues. V lost 4 bases and J 0 bases, leaving 6 bases between the germline ends. Per germline, CDR1 SNHLY and CDR2 FYNNEI. CDR3 sequence: CASSVDYQETQYF. The CDR3, as DNA: TGTGCCAGCAGTGTTGACTACCAAGAGACCCAGTACTTC.

CDR3 region: CASSYGGAEGYTF. The CDR3 DNA sequence: TGTGCCAGCAGTTACGGGGGGGCGGAGGGCTACACCTTC. V gene TRBV6-6 combines with J gene TRBJ1-2, with D possibly matching TRBD1 (6 bases). The CDR3 is 13 residues long. Germline values: CDR1 MNHNY, CDR2 SVGAGI (reference sequence). V dropped 2 bases and J dropped 8 bases, with 12 bases sitting between them.

J is TRBJ2-4 and V is TRBV21-1; the listed D gene, TRBD1, was not tested against the DNA. TRBV21-1 is a documented pseudogene. The CDR3 runs 14 residues. The CDR3 nucleotides read TGTGCCAGCAGCAATCACGGCAGGGGAAAGGTTCAGTACTTC. The encoded protein is CASSNHGRGKVQYF.

J is TRBJ2-7 and V is TRBV3-1 (or the pseudogene TRBV3-2), with D possibly being TRBD2 (5 bases). The CDR3 has 15 residues. The ends were cut back, 4 bases at V and 5 bases at J, with 18 bases in the middle. Germline CDR1 reads LGHDT; CDR2 reads YNNKEL (reference sequence). The CDR3 protein is CASSLSPGVRDEQYF. CDR3 nucleotide sequence: TGTGCCAGCAGCCTCAGTCCCGGGGTCCGGGACGAGCAGTACTTC.

This clone was picked up one time. V gene TRBV5-1 combines with J gene TRBJ2-5; D might be TRBD2 (5 bases). Germline CDR1 reads SGHRS; CDR2 reads YFSETQ. V lost 2 bases to trimming and J lost 4 bases, with 12 bases between them. The CDR3 has 14 residues. CDR3 region: CASSLAASGETQYF. CDR3 bases: TGCGCCAGCAGCTTAGCGGCGTCAGGAGAGACCCAGTACTTC.

The chain links TRBV18 to TRBJ2-7, with TRBD2 matching 8 bases. V trimming: 3 bases; J trimming: 1 base; junction bases outside the gene matches: 8. From germline, CDR1 is KGHSH and CDR2 LQKENI. The CDR3 consists of 16 residues. The CDR3 coding sequence is TGTGCCAGCTCACCCACCGGGGGGGCAGGATCCTACGAGCAGTACTTC. Protein sequence: CASSPTGGAGSYEQYF.

The V call is TRBV5-4, the J call TRBJ2-5, with 7 bases matching TRBD1. The CDR3 consists of 12 residues. CDR1 SGHNT and CDR2 YYREEE come from the germline V gene (reference sequence). V gave up 6 bases and J gave up 4 bases; unmatched junction bases: 3. CDR3 in DNA: TGTGCCAGCAAGGCAGGGGGAGAGACCCAGTACTTC. Protein sequence: CASKAGGETQYF. The entire variable domain, with the rest obtained from reference TRBV5-4 and TRBJ2-5, is as follows: ETGVTQSPTHLIKTRGQQVTLRCSSQSGHNTVSWYQQALGQGPQFIFQYYREEENGRGNFPPRFSGLQFPNYSSELNVNALELDDSALYLCASKAGGETQYFGPGTRLLVL.

V gene TRBV30 combines with J gene TRBJ1-1; D remains unclear. Germline lookup yields CDR1 GTSNPN and CDR2 SVGIG (reference sequence). The ends were cut back, 0 bases at V and 3 bases at J, with 8 bases in the middle. The CDR3 consists of 13 residues. The CDR3 DNA is TGTGCCTGGAGTGTTAACATTTACACTGAAGCTTTCTTT. This translates into CAWSVNIYTEAFF.

Concerning this clone itself: The sample has other DNA sequences that encode this CDR3 too. The chain uses TRBV6-5 and TRBJ2-4; no clear D. With 3 bases removed from V and 7 bases from J, the gap between germline ends came to 4 bases. This CDR3 region has 11 residues. Germline CDR1 MNHEY, CDR2 SVGAGI. The CDR3 DNA sequence: TGTGCCAGCAGTTATCTGAACATTCAGTACTTC. It encodes CASSYLNIQYF.

The chain is built from TRBV7-7 and TRBJ2-5, with 8 bases matching TRBD1. Germline loops: CDR1 SSHAT, CDR2 FNYEAQ (reference sequence). With 0 bases clipped from V and 2 bases from J, the junction kept 11 bases outside the gene matches. This CDR3 spans 18 amino acids. This CDR3 is CASSLAATGVTAQETQYF. As DNA, the CDR3 is TGTGCCAGCAGCTTAGCAGCGACAGGGGTGACGGCACAAGAGACCCAGTACTTC.

The CDR3 sequence is CASSLGGLGSETQYF. DNA for the CDR3: TGTGCCAGCAGCTTAGGGGGGCTAGGCAGCGAGACCCAGTACTTC. V and J are TRBV7-2 and TRBJ2-5; maybe TRBD1 (6 bases). The V gene lost 1 base and the J gene lost 5 bases, with 14 bases spanning the gap. The germline CDR1 and CDR2 sequences are SGHTA and FQGNSA. The CDR3 covers 15 residues.

This chain links TRBV25-1 with TRBJ2-3; 8 positions agree with TRBD2. Germline V CDR1 and CDR2: MGHDK, SYGVNS. This CDR3 contains 15 residues. J gave up 0 bases and V 3 bases, and 2 bases lay outside the gene matches. CDR3 region: CASSDLAGSTDTQYF. DNA for the CDR3: TGTGCCAGCAGTGATCTAGCGGGTAGCACAGATACGCAGTATTTT.

V and J are TRBV15 and TRBJ1-1, with 8 bases that match TRBD1. The V gene's germline CDR1 is LNHNV and CDR2 YYDKDF (reference sequence). V was pared by 0 bases and J by 4 bases, with 4 bases of the junction left unmatched. The CDR3 covers 15 residues. CDR3 residues: CATSRDRGLGTEAFF. DNA for the CDR3: TGTGCCACCAGCAGAGACAGGGGGCTAGGCACTGAAGCTTTCTTT.

The chain recombines TRBV5-8 with TRBJ2-3, with 7 bases aligning to TRBD2. Trimming at V came to 4 bases and at J to 6 bases, leaving 8 bases not matched to a gene. Per germline, CDR1 SGHTS and CDR2 YDEGEE. This CDR3 spans 14 amino acids. The CDR3 here is CASSHWGEGDTQYF. The DNA of the CDR3 is TGTGCCAGCAGCCACTGGGGGGAGGGCGATACGCAGTATTTT.

The rearrangement uses TRBV7-9 and TRBJ2-5, with 9 bases that match TRBD2. Germline CDR1 SEHNR, CDR2 FQNEAQ (reference sequence). After removal of 5 bases from V and 5 bases from J, the junction contained 12 bases not matched to a gene. This CDR3 has 16 amino acids. This CDR3 is CASSPRIAGVWETQYF. In nucleotides, the CDR3 is TGTGCCAGCAGCCCGAGAATAGCGGGAGTATGGGAGACCCAGTACTTC.

The V gene is TRBV2, the J gene TRBJ1-6; no reliable D call. The CDR3 runs 13 residues. Trimming left V 4 bases short and J 7 bases short, with 8 bases between. Germline loops: CDR1 SNHLY, CDR2 FYNNEI. The CDR3 coding sequence is TGTGCCAGCAGTGGAAGCCCCAATTCACCCCTCCACTTT. This encodes CASSGSPNSPLHF.

This clone was counted once. This chain joins TRBV5-8 and TRBJ1-2; TRBD1 aligns across 9 bases. This CDR3 has 20 amino acids. Germline CDR1 reads SGHTS; CDR2 reads YDEGEE. J gave up 4 bases and V 4 bases, and 23 bases lay outside the gene matches. CDR3 bases: TGTGCCAGCAGCCTCCGCACTAAAACCGGGACAGGGTTGCGTAGCTATGGCTACACCTTC. It translates to CASSLRTKTGTGLRSYGYTF.

J is TRBJ2-4 and V is TRBV6-5; D is unresolved. The CDR3 totals 16 residues. Germline V gene sequence: CDR1 MNHEY, CDR2 SVGAGI. Trimming took off 2 bases at V and 2 bases at J, with 13 bases between the two ends. The CDR3 sequence: CASSYQPVVSKNIQYF. As DNA, the CDR3 is TGTGCCAGCAGTTACCAACCCGTAGTTTCCAAAAACATTCAGTACTTC.

The chain recombines TRBV18 with TRBJ2-5; possible D gene TRBD1, 5 bases. Per germline, CDR1 KGHSH and CDR2 LQKENI. This CDR3 has 15 amino acids. V was shortened by 2 bases and J by 5 bases, with 15 bases between the two germline ends. DNA for the CDR3: TGTGCCAGCTCACCAAGTACAGGCCTTGGGGAGACCCAGTACTTC. This sequence encodes CASSPSTGLGETQYF.

The chain recombines TRBV3-1 (or the pseudogene TRBV3-2) with TRBJ2-2; 13 bases agree with TRBD2. The CDR3 is made up of 17 amino acids. Germline values: CDR1 LGHDT, CDR2 YNNKEL (reference sequence). V shed 1 base, J shed 6 bases, and the junction held 5 bases outside the gene matches. CDR3 in amino acids: CASSQAEGLAGSGELFF. The CDR3 nucleotides are TGTGCCAGCAGCCAAGCAGAGGGACTAGCGGGATCCGGGGAGCTGTTTTTT.

V gene TRBV3-1 (or the pseudogene TRBV3-2) combines with J gene TRBJ1-1; the D is unclear. The CDR3 is 15 amino acids. The ends were cut back, 1 base at V and 2 bases at J, with 11 bases in the middle. CDR1 and CDR2 (germline): LGHDT, YNNKEL (reference sequence). CDR3 DNA: TGTGCCAGCAGCCAAGTTGGTCCAGTTAACACTGAAGCTTTCTTT. Translating it yields CASSQVGPVNTEAFF.

The chain employs TRBV14 and TRBJ2-1; 13 bases align to TRBD2. From germline, CDR1 is SGHDN and CDR2 FVKESK. Losses at the gene ends were 4 bases for V and 6 bases for J; bases not matched to a gene: 6. This CDR3 has 16 residues. The DNA for the CDR3 is TGTGCCAGCAGCCGGCCGGGACTAGCGGGGTTCAATGAGCAGTTCTTC. Its protein is CASSRPGLAGFNEQFF.

The gene calls are TRBV5-1 and TRBJ2-1; 8 nucleotides agree with TRBD2. Germline V CDR1 and CDR2: SGHRS, YFSETQ. This CDR3 spans 16 amino acids. V gave up 2 bases and J gave up 3 bases; unmatched junction bases: 7. For the CDR3, the DNA is TGCGCCAGCAGCTTAAGGCCTACTAGCGGCTACAATGAGCAGTTCTTC. This sequence encodes CASSLRPTSGYNEQFF.